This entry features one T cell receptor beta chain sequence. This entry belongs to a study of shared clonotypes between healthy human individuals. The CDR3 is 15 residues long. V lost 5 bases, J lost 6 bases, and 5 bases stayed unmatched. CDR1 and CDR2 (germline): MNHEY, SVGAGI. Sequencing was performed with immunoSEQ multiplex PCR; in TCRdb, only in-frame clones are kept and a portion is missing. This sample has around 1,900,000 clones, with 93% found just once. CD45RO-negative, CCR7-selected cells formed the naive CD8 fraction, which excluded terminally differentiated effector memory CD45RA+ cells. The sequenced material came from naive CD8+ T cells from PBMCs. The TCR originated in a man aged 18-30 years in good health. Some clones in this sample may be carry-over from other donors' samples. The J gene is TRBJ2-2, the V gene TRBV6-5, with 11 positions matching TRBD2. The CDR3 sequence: CASSPGLAAAGELFF. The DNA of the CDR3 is TGTGCCAGCAGTCCGGGACTAGCGGCGGCCGGGGAGCTGTTTTTT.